This T cell receptor (beta chain) stems from a study of blood T cell repertoires in COVID-19. Profiled with immunoSEQ multiplex PCR; TCRdb holds only in-frame clones, not every one. There are 300,000 to 400,000 clones in the sample; roughly 90% occur only once, and 0.9% to 1% lies in the top ten. The CDR3 is 14 residues long. J was trimmed by 10 bases and V by 3 bases; bases with no gene match: 10. The germline V gene has CDR1 SNHLY and CDR2 FYNNEI. Enrolled through a virtual design, the participants were between roughly 18 and 89 years of age and came from 24 US areas. The clonotype was recovered from a woman in her thirties with acute COVID-19. V gene TRBV2 combines with J gene TRBJ2-7; 9 bases match TRBD1. Input material: PBMCs or T cells enriched from blood (not recorded which). The CDR3 bases are TGTGCCAGCAGTGATTTGAGACAGGGGGGGTATCAGTACTTC. This translates into CASSDLRQGGYQYF.